The entry below gives a single T cell receptor (beta chain) sequence along with its context. The data were taken from a study of blood T cell repertoires in COVID-19. The CDR3 length is 15 residues. V lost 5 bases and J lost 1; bases outside the gene matches: 4. CDR1 SGHAT and CDR2 FQDESV come from the germline V gene (reference sequence). The data were produced by immunoSEQ multiplex PCR, yet TCRdb's version contains in-frame clones alone and is incomplete. The profile covers nearly 250,000 clones, with just under 90% appearing a single time and around 0.8% taken by the ten largest. The clonotype originates from a man between 50 and 59 years old who had been exposed to COVID-19. The chain combines TRBV11-1 with TRBJ2-2, with TRBD1 matching 7 bases. The sequencing sample was made of PBMCs or T cells enriched from blood (not recorded which). In DNA form, the CDR3 reads TGTGCCAGCAGCCTCAGGACAGGGAACACCGGGGAGCTGTTTTTT. It translates to CASSLRTGNTGELFF.